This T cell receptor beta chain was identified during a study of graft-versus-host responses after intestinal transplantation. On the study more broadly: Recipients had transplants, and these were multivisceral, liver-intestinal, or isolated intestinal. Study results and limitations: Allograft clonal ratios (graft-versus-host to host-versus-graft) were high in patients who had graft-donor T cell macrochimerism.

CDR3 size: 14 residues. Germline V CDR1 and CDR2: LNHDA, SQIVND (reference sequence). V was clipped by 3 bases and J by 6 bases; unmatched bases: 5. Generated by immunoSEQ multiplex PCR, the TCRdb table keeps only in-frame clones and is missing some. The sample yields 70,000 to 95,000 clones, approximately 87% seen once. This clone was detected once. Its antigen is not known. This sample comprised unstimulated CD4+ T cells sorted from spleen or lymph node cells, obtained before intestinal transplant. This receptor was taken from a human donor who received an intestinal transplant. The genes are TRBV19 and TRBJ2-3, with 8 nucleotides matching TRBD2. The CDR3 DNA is TGTGCCAGTAGTATCACGGGGGGGACCGATACGCAGTATTTT. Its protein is CASSITGGTDTQYF. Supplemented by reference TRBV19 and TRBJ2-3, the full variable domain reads DGGITQSPKYLFRKEGQNVTLSCEQNLNHDAMYWYRQDPGQGLRLIYYSQIVNDFQKGDIAEGYSVSREKKESFPLTVTSAQKNPTAFYLCASSITGGTDTQYFGPGTRLTVL.